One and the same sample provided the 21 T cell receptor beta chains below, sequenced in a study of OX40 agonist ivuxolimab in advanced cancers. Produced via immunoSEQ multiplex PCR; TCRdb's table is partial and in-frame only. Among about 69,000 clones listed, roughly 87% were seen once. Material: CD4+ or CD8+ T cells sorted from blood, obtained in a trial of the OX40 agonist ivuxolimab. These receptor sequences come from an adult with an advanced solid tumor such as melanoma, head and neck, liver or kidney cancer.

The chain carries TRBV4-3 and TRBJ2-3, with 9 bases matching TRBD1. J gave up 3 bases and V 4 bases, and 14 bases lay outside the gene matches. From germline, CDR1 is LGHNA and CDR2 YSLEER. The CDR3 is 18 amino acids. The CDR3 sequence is CASSRNPPGQGTTDTQYF. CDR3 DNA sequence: TGCGCCAGCAGCCGCAACCCGCCGGGACAGGGAACGACAGATACGCAGTATTTT.

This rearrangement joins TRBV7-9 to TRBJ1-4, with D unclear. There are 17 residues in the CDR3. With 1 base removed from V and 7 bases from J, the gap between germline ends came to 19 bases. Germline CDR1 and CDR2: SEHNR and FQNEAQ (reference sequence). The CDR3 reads CASSLESGYRGGEKLFF. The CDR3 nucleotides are TGTGCCAGCAGCTTAGAGTCGGGCTACCGAGGAGGTGAAAAACTGTTTTTT.

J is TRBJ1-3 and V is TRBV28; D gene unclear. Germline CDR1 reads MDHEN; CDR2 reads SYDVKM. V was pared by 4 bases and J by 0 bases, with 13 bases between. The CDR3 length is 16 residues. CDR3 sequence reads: CASSSPWAPSGNTIYF. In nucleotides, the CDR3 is TGTGCCAGCAGTTCCCCGTGGGCCCCCTCTGGAAACACCATATATTTT.

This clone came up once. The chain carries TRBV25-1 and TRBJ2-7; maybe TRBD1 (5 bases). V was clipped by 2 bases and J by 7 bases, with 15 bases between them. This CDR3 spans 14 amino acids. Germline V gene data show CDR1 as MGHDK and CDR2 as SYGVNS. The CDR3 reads CASSEGHSLGEQYF. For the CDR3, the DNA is TGTGCCAGCAGTGAAGGACACTCCCTGGGGGAGCAGTACTTC.

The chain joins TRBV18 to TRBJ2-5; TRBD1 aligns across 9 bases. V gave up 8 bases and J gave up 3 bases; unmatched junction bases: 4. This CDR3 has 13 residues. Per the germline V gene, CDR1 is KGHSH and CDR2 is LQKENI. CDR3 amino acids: CASLDRGKETQYF. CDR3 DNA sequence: TGTGCCAGCCTGGACAGGGGTAAAGAGACCCAGTACTTC.

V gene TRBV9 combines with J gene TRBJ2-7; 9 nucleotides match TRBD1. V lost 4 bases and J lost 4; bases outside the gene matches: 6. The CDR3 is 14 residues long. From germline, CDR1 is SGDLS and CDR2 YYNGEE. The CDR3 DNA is TGTGCCAGCAGCCCAGGGACAGGGATTTACGAGCAGTACTTC. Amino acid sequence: CASSPGTGIYEQYF. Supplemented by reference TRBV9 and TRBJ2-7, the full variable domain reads DSGVTQTPKHLITATGQRVTLRCSPRSGDLSVYWYQQSLDQGLQFLIQYYNGEERAKGNILERFSAQQFPDLHSELNLSSLELGDSALYFCASSPGTGIYEQYFGPGTRLTVT.

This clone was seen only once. CDR3 amino acids: CAISESTGLAGGNLYEQYF. In DNA form, the CDR3 reads TGTGCCATCAGTGAGTCGACGGGACTAGCGGGAGGAAACCTCTACGAGCAGTACTTC. The chain combines TRBV10-3 with TRBJ2-7; 15 nucleotides agree with TRBD2. CDR1 and CDR2 from the germline V gene are ENHRY and SYGVKD. The CDR3 has 19 amino acids. J lost 3 bases, V lost 0 bases, and 9 bases had no gene match.

CDR3 DNA: TGTGCCAGCAGCTTAAATAGCGGGCGTAGGGAGACCCAGTACTTC. Translation gives CASSLNSGRRETQYF. The chain is built from TRBV13 and TRBJ2-5; 7 nucleotides agree with TRBD2. CDR1 and CDR2 from the germline V gene are PRHDT and FYEKMQ (reference sequence). J was trimmed by 5 bases and V by 2 bases; bases with no gene match: 8. CDR3 size: 15 residues.

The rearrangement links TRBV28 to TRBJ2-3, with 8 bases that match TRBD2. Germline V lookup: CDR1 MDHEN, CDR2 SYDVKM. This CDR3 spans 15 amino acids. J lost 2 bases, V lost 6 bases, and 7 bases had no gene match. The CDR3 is CASSGRGVNTDTQYF. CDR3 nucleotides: TGTGCCAGCAGCGGGCGGGGGGTTAACACAGATACGCAGTATTTT.

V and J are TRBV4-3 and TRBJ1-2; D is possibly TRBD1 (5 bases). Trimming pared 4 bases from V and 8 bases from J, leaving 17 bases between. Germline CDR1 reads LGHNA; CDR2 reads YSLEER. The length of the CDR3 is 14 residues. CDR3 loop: CASSPDEQGRGYTF. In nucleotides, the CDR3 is TGCGCCAGCAGCCCGGACGAGCAGGGTCGGGGCTACACCTTC.

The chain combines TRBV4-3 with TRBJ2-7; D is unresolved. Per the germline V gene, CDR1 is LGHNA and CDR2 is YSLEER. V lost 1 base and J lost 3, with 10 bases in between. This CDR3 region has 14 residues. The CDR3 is CASSQALDGYEQYF. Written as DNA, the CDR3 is TGCGCCAGCAGCCAAGCCCTCGACGGCTACGAGCAGTACTTC.

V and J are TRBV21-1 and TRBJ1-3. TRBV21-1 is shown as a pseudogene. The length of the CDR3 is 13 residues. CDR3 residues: CGKGASSGNTIYF. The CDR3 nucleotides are TGTGGAAAGGGCGCGAGCTCTGGAAACACCATATATTTT.

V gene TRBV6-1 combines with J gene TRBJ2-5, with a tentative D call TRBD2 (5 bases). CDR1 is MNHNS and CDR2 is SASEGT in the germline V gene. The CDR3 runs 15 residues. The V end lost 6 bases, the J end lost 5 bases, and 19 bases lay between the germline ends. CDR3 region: CASRPKSGVVETQYF. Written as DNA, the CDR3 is TGTGCCAGCAGGCCTAAGAGCGGAGTTGTGGAGACCCAGTACTTC.

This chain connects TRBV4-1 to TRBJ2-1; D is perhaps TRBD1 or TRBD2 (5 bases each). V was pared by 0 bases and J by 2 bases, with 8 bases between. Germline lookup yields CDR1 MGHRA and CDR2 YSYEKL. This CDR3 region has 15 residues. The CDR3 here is CASSQDTGPYNEQFF. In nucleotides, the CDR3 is TGCGCCAGCAGCCAAGATACGGGGCCCTACAATGAGCAGTTCTTC.

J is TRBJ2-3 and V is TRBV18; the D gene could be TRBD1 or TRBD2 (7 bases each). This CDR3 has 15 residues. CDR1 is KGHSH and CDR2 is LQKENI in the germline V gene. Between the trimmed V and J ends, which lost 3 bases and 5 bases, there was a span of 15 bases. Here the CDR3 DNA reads TGTGCCAGCTCACCCAGGGGGGGCCCCGGAGATACGCAGTATTTT. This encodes CASSPRGGPGDTQYF.

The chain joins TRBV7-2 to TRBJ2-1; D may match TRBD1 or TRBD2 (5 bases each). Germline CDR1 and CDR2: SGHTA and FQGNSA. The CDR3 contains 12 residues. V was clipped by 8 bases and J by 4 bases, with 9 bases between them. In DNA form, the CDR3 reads TGTGCCAGCCGGGACGGTTACAATGAGCAGTTCTTC. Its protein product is CASRDGYNEQFF.

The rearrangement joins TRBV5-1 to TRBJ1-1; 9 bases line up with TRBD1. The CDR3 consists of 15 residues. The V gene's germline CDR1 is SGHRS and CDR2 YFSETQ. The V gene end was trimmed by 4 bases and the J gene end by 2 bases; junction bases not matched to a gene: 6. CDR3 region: CASSKRDRANTEAFF. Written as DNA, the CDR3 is TGCGCCAGCAGCAAAAGGGACAGGGCCAACACTGAAGCTTTCTTT. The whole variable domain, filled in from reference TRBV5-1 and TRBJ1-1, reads KAGVTQTPRYLIKTRGQQVTLSCSPISGHRSVSWYQQTPGQGLQFLFEYFSETQRNKGNFPGRFSGRQFSNSRSEMNVSTLELGDSALYLCASSKRDRANTEAFFGQGTRLTVV.

The CDR3 reads CASSPPRGVGNEQFF. The DNA of the CDR3 is TGTGCCAGCTCACCACCGCGGGGGGTGGGCAATGAGCAGTTCTTC. V gene TRBV18 combines with J gene TRBJ2-1, with 8 bases that match TRBD2. This CDR3 is built from 15 residues. Per germline, CDR1 KGHSH and CDR2 LQKENI. V lost 0 bases, J lost 6 bases, and 4 bases stayed unmatched. The full variable domain, completed using reference TRBV18 and TRBJ2-1, is NAGVMQNPRHLVRRRGQEARLRCSPMKGHSHVYWYRQLPEEGLKFMVYLQKENIIDESGMPKERFSAEFPKEGPSILRIQQVVRGDSAAYFCASSPPRGVGNEQFFGPGTRLTVL.

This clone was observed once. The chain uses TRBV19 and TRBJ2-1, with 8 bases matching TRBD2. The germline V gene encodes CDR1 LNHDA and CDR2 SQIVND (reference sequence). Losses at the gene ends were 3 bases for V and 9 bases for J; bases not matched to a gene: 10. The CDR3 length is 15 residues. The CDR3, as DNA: TGTGCCAGTAGTATGCCGGGAGGGCGATGGGGTGAGCAGTTCTTC. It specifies CASSMPGGRWGEQFF.

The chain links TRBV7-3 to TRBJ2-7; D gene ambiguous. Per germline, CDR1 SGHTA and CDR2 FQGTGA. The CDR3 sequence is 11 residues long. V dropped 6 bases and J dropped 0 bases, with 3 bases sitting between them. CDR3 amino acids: CASSPSYEQYF. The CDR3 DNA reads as TGTGCCAGCAGTCCCTCCTACGAGCAGTACTTC.

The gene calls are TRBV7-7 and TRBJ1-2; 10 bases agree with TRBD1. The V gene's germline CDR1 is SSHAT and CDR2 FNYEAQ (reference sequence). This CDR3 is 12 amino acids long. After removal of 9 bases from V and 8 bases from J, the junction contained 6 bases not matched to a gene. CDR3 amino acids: CARTGGGGGYTF. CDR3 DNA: TGTGCCAGGACAGGGGGCGGGGGGGGCTACACCTTC.